One and the same sample provided the 22 T cell receptor beta chains below, sequenced in a study of cytomegalovirus exposure and HLA in healthy donors. The PCR was carried out with 60 Vbeta primers and 13 Jbeta primers. Sequenced by immunoSEQ multiplex PCR; TCRdb stores in-frame clones only, minus some. The table records roughly 190,000 clones, more than 65% of them present only once. The sample taken for sequencing was PBMCs. These receptors were obtained from a girl aged 10-17 years in good health and CMV-seropositive.

This clone was picked up a small number of times. The chain links TRBV11-2 to TRBJ1-5; TRBD1 matches 7 bases. CDR3 size: 15 residues. In germline, CDR1 is SGHAT, CDR2 FQNNGV. The V segment lost 0 bases and the J segment 4 bases; nucleotides outside the gene matches: 3. CDR3 DNA sequence: TGTGCCAGCAGCTTAGAAGGGGGCTCAAATCAGCCCCAGCATTTT. Protein product: CASSLEGGSNQPQHF.

This chain links TRBV18 with TRBJ2-1, with TRBD1 identical over 8 bases. Germline V gives CDR1 KGHSH, CDR2 LQKENI. After removal of 4 bases from V and 4 bases from J, the junction contained 9 bases not matched to a gene. There are 16 residues in the CDR3. The CDR3 sequence is CASSLAWTGRYNEQFF. Here the CDR3 DNA reads TGTGCCAGCTCACTCGCCTGGACAGGGCGTTACAATGAGCAGTTCTTC.

V usage is TRBV19 and J usage is TRBJ1-4; 9 bases agree with TRBD1. The CDR3 length is 13 residues. Germline V gene data show CDR1 as LNHDA and CDR2 as SQIVND (reference sequence). V was clipped by 8 bases and J by 5 bases; unmatched bases: 3. The CDR3 DNA reads TGTGCCAGTGGCGGGACAGGGAATGAAAAACTGTTTTTT. Its translation is CASGGTGNEKLFF.

The table lists this clone with a count of one. The chain carries TRBV25-1 and TRBJ2-3; a possible D gene is TRBD1 (6 bases). This CDR3 is built from 13 residues. Germline V gene lookup returns CDR1 MGHDK and CDR2 SYGVNS. The V end was cut by 6 bases, the J end by 4 bases, with 11 bases between. CDR3 in amino acids: CASRKQGPDTQYF. The CDR3 coding sequence is TGTGCCAGCAGAAAACAGGGCCCAGATACGCAGTATTTT.

The chain is built from TRBV11-2 and TRBJ2-3; D is perhaps TRBD2 (6 bases). CDR1 is SGHAT and CDR2 is FQNNGV in the germline V gene. V was clipped by 2 bases and J by 3 bases, with 24 bases between them. The CDR3 sequence is 19 residues long. The CDR3 region has the DNA TGTGCCAGCAGCTTATACCCGCCCGCCGGGAGCAGCAGGACAGATACGCAGTATTTT. Its translation is CASSLYPPAGSSRTDTQYF. Supplemented by reference TRBV11-2 and TRBJ2-3, the full variable domain reads EAGVAQSPRYKIIEKRQSVAFWCNPISGHATLYWYQQILGQGPKLLIQFQNNGVVDDSQLPKDRFSAERLKGVDSTLKIQPAKLEDSAVYLCASSLYPPAGSSRTDTQYFGPGTRLTVL.

The rearrangement joins TRBV19 to TRBJ1-4; TRBD1 aligns across 10 bases. With V trimmed by 6 bases and J by 8 bases, 6 bases remained unmatched. The CDR3 runs 14 residues. CDR1 and CDR2 from the germline V gene are LNHDA and SQIVND (reference sequence). The CDR3 spells CASRPGTGAEKLFF. The CDR3 DNA is TGTGCCAGTAGACCCGGGACAGGGGCGGAAAAACTGTTTTTT.

The rearrangement uses TRBV6-5 and TRBJ2-5, with D perhaps TRBD2 (6 bases). Germline CDR1 and CDR2: MNHEY and SVGAGI. This CDR3 has 14 residues. V was shortened by 4 bases and J by 5 bases, with 14 bases between the two germline ends. CDR3: CASSSRGIRETQYF. In DNA, the CDR3 is TGTGCCAGCAGTTCCCGGGGGATCCGGGAGACCCAGTACTTC.

The chain employs TRBV11-2 and TRBJ2-7, with D hard to call. In germline, CDR1 is SGHAT, CDR2 FQNNGV. Deletions cut 0 bases from V and 6 bases from J, with 9 bases between. The CDR3 is made up of 13 amino acids. The chain's CDR3 is CASSLDALSEQYF. DNA of the CDR3: TGTGCCAGCAGCTTAGATGCCCTGAGCGAGCAGTACTTC.

The rearrangement links TRBV10-2 to TRBJ1-5; maybe TRBD1 (6 bases). This CDR3 region has 17 residues. V was shortened by 0 bases and J by 6 bases, with 18 bases between the two germline ends. Germline assignment: CDR1 WSHSY and CDR2 SAAADI. The CDR3 here is CASSESLRGRGFQPQHF. The CDR3 coding sequence is TGCGCCAGCAGTGAGTCCCTCCGGGGGAGGGGGTTTCAGCCCCAGCATTTT.

This chain uses TRBV14 with TRBJ1-1; D is possibly TRBD1 (5 bases). The V end was cut by 2 bases, the J end by 6 bases, with 10 bases between. The CDR3 length is 13 residues. The germline V gene encodes CDR1 SGHDN and CDR2 FVKESK. CDR3 region: CASSQSWGSEAFF. The CDR3, as DNA: TGTGCCAGCAGCCAATCCTGGGGCTCTGAAGCTTTCTTT.

A note on this clone: The same CDR3 arises from other DNA sequences in this sample as well. J is TRBJ2-3 and V is TRBV10-3; D gene unclear. The CDR3 length is 14 residues. Germline values: CDR1 ENHRY, CDR2 SYGVKD. Trimming stripped 3 bases from V and 0 bases from J, with 7 bases between. In DNA, the CDR3 is TGTGCCATCAGTGACCTGAGTAGCACAGATACGCAGTATTTT. It codes for CAISDLSSTDTQYF.

The chain uses TRBV6-5 and TRBJ2-3; D is perhaps TRBD1 (5 bases). V lost 3 bases and J 1 base, leaving 11 bases between the germline ends. Germline assignment: CDR1 MNHEY and CDR2 SVGAGI. The CDR3 is 15 residues long. CDR3 region: CASSYSGIGTDTQYF. For the CDR3, the DNA is TGTGCCAGCAGTTATTCAGGGATCGGCACAGATACGCAGTATTTT.

This chain links TRBV4-2 with TRBJ2-5, with 8 bases matching TRBD2. The CDR3 spans 16 residues. V trimming: 1 base; J trimming: 5 bases; junction bases outside the gene matches: 9. Germline assignment: CDR1 LGHNA and CDR2 YNFKEQ. The CDR3 is CASSQVITGGPETQYF. For the CDR3, the DNA is TGTGCCAGCAGCCAAGTCATAACGGGGGGGCCGGAGACCCAGTACTTC.

The V and J genes are TRBV7-2 and TRBJ1-3; D call uncertain. Trimming removed 2 bases at V and 1 base at J, with 9 bases between. Germline V gene sequence: CDR1 SGHTA, CDR2 FQGNSA. CDR3 length: 15 amino acids. Here the CDR3 reads CASSLSSGSGNTIYF. The CDR3 DNA is TGTGCCAGCAGCTTATCATCGGGGTCTGGAAACACCATATATTTT.

The chain is built from TRBV5-4 and TRBJ2-7; TRBD1 matches at 12 bases. V lost 4 bases to trimming and J lost 7 bases; unmatched junction nucleotides: 9. CDR3 length equals 15 residues. Germline V gives CDR1 SGHNT, CDR2 YYREEE (reference sequence). The CDR3 is CASSVPGQGALEQYF. Written as DNA, the CDR3 is TGTGCCAGCAGCGTACCGGGACAGGGGGCGCTTGAGCAGTACTTC. Based on the CDR3 plus reference TRBV5-4 and TRBJ2-7, the full variable domain is ETGVTQSPTHLIKTRGQQVTLRCSSQSGHNTVSWYQQALGQGPQFIFQYYREEENGRGNFPPRFSGLQFPNYSSELNVNALELDDSALYLCASSVPGQGALEQYFGPGTRLTVT.

This sequence joins TRBV4-3 and TRBJ2-3; D is unresolved. In germline, CDR1 is LGHNA, CDR2 YSLEER. The CDR3 extends over 13 amino acids. V gave up 0 bases and J gave up 6 bases, with 7 bases separating them. This chain's CDR3 is CASSQDFGDTQYF. CDR3 nucleotide sequence: TGCGCCAGCAGCCAAGATTTCGGGGATACGCAGTATTTT.

The chain combines TRBV6-5 with TRBJ1-2, with D possibly matching TRBD1 (6 bases). CDR1 and CDR2 from the germline V gene are MNHEY and SVGAGI. The CDR3 contains 14 residues. The germline V and J ends were trimmed by 5 bases and 1 base, with 11 bases remaining between them. The CDR3 region is CASSTGQLNYGYTF. In DNA form, the CDR3 reads TGTGCCAGCAGTACCGGACAGCTTAACTATGGCTACACCTTC.

The rearrangement joins TRBV2 to TRBJ1-2, with D unclear. Deletions cut 2 bases from V and 4 bases from J, with 14 bases between. The CDR3 covers 15 residues. Germline CDR1 and CDR2: SNHLY and FYNNEI. Here the CDR3 DNA reads TGTGCCAGCAGTGAAAAGGCCCCCAGCGTCTATGGCTACACCTTC. Encoded protein: CASSEKAPSVYGYTF.

The CDR3 bases are TGTGCCAGCAGGCCTGCAGGGGGCGCAGGTGGCTACACCTTC. The encoded protein is CASRPAGGAGGYTF. V and J are TRBV11-2 and TRBJ1-2; 8 bases map to TRBD1. The CDR3 totals 14 residues. From germline, CDR1 is SGHAT and CDR2 FQNNGV. J gave up 7 bases and V 6 bases, and 10 bases lay outside the gene matches. The full variable domain, in which reference TRBV11-2 and TRBJ1-2 provide the parts outside the CDR3, is EAGVAQSPRYKIIEKRQSVAFWCNPISGHATLYWYQQILGQGPKLLIQFQNNGVVDDSQLPKDRFSAERLKGVDSTLKIQPAKLEDSAVYLCASRPAGGAGGYTFGSGTRLTVV.

V gene TRBV14 combines with J gene TRBJ2-1; 7 nucleotides agree with TRBD2. Germline V lookup: CDR1 SGHDN, CDR2 FVKESK. This CDR3 spans 15 amino acids. J gave up 4 bases and V 6 bases, and 9 bases lay outside the gene matches. In nucleotides, the CDR3 is TGTGCCAGCAGTTCTAAGCGGGGCGTATACAATGAGCAGTTCTTC. Amino acid sequence: CASSSKRGVYNEQFF.

The chain carries TRBV19 and TRBJ1-4; 7 bases match TRBD1. In germline, CDR1 is LNHDA, CDR2 SQIVND (reference sequence). There are 19 residues in the CDR3. The J segment lost 0 bases and the V segment lost 4 bases, leaving 14 bases of the junction unmatched. For the CDR3, the DNA is TGTGCCAGTAGTACCCCCCTGGACAGGTTGGGGACAACTAATGAAAAACTGTTTTTT. It specifies CASSTPLDRLGTTNEKLFF.

The CDR3, as DNA: TGTGCCAGCAGCTTAGATCGGGACAGGGTGGACTACGAGCAGTACTTC. Protein: CASSLDRDRVDYEQYF. The V call is TRBV7-2, the J call TRBJ2-7; 9 bases map to TRBD1. This CDR3 spans 16 amino acids. The junction had 7 bases not matched to a gene; V was cut back by 1 base and J by 3 bases. Germline CDR1 SGHTA, CDR2 FQGNSA.